This T cell receptor beta chain was identified in a study of graft-versus-host responses after intestinal transplantation (dated by TCRdb to the early 2020s). About the study as a whole: The transplants that recipients got were multivisceral, liver-intestinal, or isolated intestinal. Anti-thymocyte globulin induction was given to all recipients, followed by maintenance tacrolimus and steroids for roughly 3 years. Bulk TCR-beta CDR3 sequencing was used to track graft-versus-host and host-versus-graft alloreactive T cell clones in the graft, circulation and bone marrow after intestinal transplantation. To identify alloreactive clones, pre-transplant mixed lymphocyte reaction products were sequenced and then compared with unstimulated pre-transplant donor and recipient T cells. The cohort enrolled about two dozen intestinal transplant recipients, one of whom was a retransplant, and a few patients without pretransplant specimens were excluded. Donor T cell macrochimerism was defined as a peak of at least 4% donor T cells among recipient peripheral blood mononuclear cells. Instead of going to the commercial service, samples from a few later patients were sequenced in-house on an Illumina MiSeq and processed with MiXCR. Beyond this particular receptor, the publication reports: Conclusions were limited by the relatively low number and heterogeneity of intestinal transplant patients. Early after transplant, peak levels of circulating GvH clones were associated with declines in HvG clones. GvH clones were detected in recipient bone marrow, and some appeared earlier in ileal mucosa or blood, consistent with an intestinal mucosal origin. In the allografts of patients with donor T cell macrochimerism, GvH to HvG T cell clonal ratios were high.

To prepare the library, the immunoSEQ multiplex PCR assay was applied. Adaptive Biotechnologies carried out high-throughput TCR-beta CDR3 sequencing of genomic DNA for most patients. From the authors' description of their analysis: TCR sequencing data for roughly 18 patients were retrieved from Adaptive's ImmunoSEQ software; a few other patients were processed with MiXCR and VDJtools. CDR3 nucleotide sequences shared between donor and recipient were removed because the origin of such sequences could not be assigned. To be classed as alloreactive, a clone needed at least 2-fold expansion over unstimulated cells and a minimum CFSE-low frequency of 0.002% (template counts) or 0.001% (read counts). Clones detected in sequenced pre-transplant spleen, lymph node, or MLR CFSE-low populations of the donor or recipient were defined as mappable. The cumulative frequency of alloreactive clones was calculated as a percentage of all sequences, weighted by copy number. TCRdb limited this immuneACCESS table to in-frame rearrangements with V and J called. A share of clones is missing; checked studies link under half to unresolved V genes, and the rest is unexplained. V and J calls and clone size are as listed in that table; D and trimming were resolved from the DNA. In this sample the table shows 35,000 to 45,000 clones, around 90% of which occur a single time. The ten largest make up 4.4% of the sample.

In the first month after transplant, blood samples were collected up to 4 times, and after that at least monthly when available. Relative to germline, V is 4 bases shorter and J is 8 bases shorter, with 20 bases between their ends. The cysteine opens and the phenylalanine closes a CDR3 of 15 amino acids. The CDR3 DNA has 45 bases and is translated from base 1. Based on the germline V gene, the CDR1 and CDR2 sequences are MGHDK and SYGVNS. This clone was seen more than once but under ten times. Its antigen remains undetermined. No much larger clonotype is one base removed from it; base qualities were not supplied.

This sample comprised PBMCs, obtained 524 days after transplant. The chain couples TRBV25-1 to TRBJ1-2; the D gene is perhaps TRBD1, from 5 matching bases. This TCR derives from a human patient who received an intestinal transplant, so some T cells may come from the graft donor. CDR3 sequence: CASSGSGGADRGYTF. The nucleotide sequence is TGTGCCAGCAGTGGTTCAGGAGGGGCGGATAGGGGCTACACCTTC.